This TCR beta chain was sequenced during a study of cytomegalovirus exposure and HLA in healthy donors. Whole-study context: In terms of ancestry, the Caucasian-associated cluster contained about 80% of the approximately 400 genotyped donors. Study results and caveats: One variant, a missense change in DCLRE1C, was linked in a later analysis to TCR beta V- and J-gene trimming.

The PCR ran on 60 Vbeta and 13 Jbeta primers. Profiling relied on immunoSEQ multiplex PCR, and the TCRdb table lists in-frame clones only, not all of them. Recorded here are approximately 70,000 clones; the top ten clones represent under 4%. Germline V gives CDR1 SGHRS, CDR2 YFSETQ. The CDR3 length is 16 residues. V was clipped by 7 bases and J by 5 bases; unmatched bases: 14. To note about this clone: Its antigen is still unknown.

The rearrangement joins TRBV5-1 to TRBJ2-1; 8 bases align to TRBD1. The sample comprised PBMCs. The origin of this receptor is a female donor in good health and CMV-seropositive. CDR3 sequence reads: CASGPRTGGLDNEQFF. CDR3 nucleotides: TGCGCCAGCGGCCCCCGAACAGGGGGGTTAGACAATGAGCAGTTCTTC.